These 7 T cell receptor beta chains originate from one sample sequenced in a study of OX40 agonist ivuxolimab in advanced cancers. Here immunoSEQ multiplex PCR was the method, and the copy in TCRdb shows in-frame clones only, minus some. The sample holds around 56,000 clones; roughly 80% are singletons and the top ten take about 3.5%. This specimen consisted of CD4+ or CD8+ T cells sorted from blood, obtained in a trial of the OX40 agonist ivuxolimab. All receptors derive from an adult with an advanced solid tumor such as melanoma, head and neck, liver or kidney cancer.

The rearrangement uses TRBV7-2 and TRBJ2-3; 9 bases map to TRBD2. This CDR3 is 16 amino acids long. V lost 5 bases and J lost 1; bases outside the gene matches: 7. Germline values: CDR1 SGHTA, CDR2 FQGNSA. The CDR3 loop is CASSPGGGGGTDTQYF. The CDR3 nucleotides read TGTGCCAGCAGCCCCGGAGGCGGGGGGGGCACAGATACGCAGTATTTT.

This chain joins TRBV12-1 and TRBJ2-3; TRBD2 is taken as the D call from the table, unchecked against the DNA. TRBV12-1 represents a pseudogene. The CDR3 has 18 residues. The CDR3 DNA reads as TGTGCCAGCAGCTTTATGACTAGCGGGGGGCGGACCACAGATACGCAGTATTTT. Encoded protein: CASSFMTSGGRTTDTQYF.

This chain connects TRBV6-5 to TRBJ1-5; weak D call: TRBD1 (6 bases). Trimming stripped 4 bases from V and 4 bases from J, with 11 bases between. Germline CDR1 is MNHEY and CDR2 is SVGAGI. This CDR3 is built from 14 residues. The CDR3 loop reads CASSFRGPNQPQHF. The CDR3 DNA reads TGTGCCAGCAGTTTCCGGGGGCCGAATCAGCCCCAGCATTTT.

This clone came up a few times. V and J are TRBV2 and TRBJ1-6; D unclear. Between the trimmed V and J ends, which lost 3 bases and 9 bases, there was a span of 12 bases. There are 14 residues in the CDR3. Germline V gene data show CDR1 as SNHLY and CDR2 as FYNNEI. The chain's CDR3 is CASSERSMSSPLHF. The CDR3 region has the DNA TGTGCCAGCAGTGAGCGATCCATGAGTTCACCCCTCCACTTT.

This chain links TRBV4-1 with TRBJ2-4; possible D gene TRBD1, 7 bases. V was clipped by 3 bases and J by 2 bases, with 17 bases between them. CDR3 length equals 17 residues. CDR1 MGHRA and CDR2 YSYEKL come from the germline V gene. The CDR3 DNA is TGCGCCAGCAGCCAGGACAGGATGGAGGGGCCCAAAAACATTCAGTACTTC. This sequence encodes CASSQDRMEGPKNIQYF.

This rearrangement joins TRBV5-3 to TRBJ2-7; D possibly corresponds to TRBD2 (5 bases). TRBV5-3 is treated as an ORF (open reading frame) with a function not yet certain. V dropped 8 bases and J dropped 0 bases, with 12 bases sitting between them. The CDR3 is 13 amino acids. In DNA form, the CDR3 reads TGTGCCAGCAGACTGGCGGGCTCCTACGAGCAGTACTTC. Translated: CASRLAGSYEQYF.

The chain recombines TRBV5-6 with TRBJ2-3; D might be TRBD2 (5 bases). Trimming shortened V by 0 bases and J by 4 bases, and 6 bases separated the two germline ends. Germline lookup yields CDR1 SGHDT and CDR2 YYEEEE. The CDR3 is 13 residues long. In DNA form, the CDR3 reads TGTGCCAGCAGCTTGGCCGGGGCAGATACGCAGTATTTT. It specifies CASSLAGADTQYF.